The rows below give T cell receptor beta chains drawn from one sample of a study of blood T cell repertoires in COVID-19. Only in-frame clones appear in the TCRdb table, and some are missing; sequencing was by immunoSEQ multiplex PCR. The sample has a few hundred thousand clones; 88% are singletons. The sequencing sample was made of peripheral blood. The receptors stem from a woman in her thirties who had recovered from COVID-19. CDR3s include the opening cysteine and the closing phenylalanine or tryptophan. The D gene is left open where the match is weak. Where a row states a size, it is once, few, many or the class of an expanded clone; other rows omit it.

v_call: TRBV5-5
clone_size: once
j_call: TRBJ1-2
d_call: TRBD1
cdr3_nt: TGTGCCAGCAGCCCAATCCACAGGGGAGGTGGCTACACCTTC
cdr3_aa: CASSPIHRGGGYTF

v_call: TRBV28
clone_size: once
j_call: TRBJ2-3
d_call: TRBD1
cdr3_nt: TGTGCCAGCAGAGTCCGGGACAGAAGAGGCACAGATACGCAGTATTTT
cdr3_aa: CASRVRDRRGTDTQYF

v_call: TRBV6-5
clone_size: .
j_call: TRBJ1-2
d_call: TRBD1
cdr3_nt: TGTGCCAGCAGGACAGGGGGTTATGGCTACACCTTC
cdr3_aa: CASRTGGYGYTF

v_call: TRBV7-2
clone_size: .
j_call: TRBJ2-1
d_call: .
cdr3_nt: TGTGCCAGCACCCGAAGGCGGGCGGGCGGGGATGAGCAGTTCTTC
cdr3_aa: CASTRRRAGGDEQFF

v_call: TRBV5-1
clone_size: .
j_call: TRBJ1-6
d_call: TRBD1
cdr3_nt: TGCGCCAGCAGCACCGACAGGGCGGAGTATTCACCCCTCCACTTT
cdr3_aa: CASSTDRAEYSPLHF

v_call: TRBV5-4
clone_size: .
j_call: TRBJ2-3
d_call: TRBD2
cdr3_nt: TGTGCCAGCAGCTTGGCGCTAGCGGGGTTCACAGATACGCAGTATTTT
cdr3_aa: CASSLALAGFTDTQYF

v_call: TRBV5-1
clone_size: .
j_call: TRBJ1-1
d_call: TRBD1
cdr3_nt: TGCGCCAGCAGCCTAGGACAGGGAGGGGTAGGGACTGAAGCTTTCTTT
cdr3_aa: CASSLGQGGVGTEAFF

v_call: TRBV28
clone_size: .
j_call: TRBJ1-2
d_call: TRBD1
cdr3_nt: TGTGCCAGCAGTTCCTCGGACAGGAGAGTCTATGGCTACACCTTC
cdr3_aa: CASSSSDRRVYGYTF

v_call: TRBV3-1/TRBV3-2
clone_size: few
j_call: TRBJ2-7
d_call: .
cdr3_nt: TGTGCCAGCAGCCCCCGGGGGTACGAGCAGTACTTC
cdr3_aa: CASSPRGYEQYF

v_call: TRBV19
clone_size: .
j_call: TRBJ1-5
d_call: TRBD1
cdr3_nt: TGTGCCAGTAGTATGGTGACAGGGGGGGACAATCAGCCCCAGCATTTT
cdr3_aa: CASSMVTGGDNQPQHF

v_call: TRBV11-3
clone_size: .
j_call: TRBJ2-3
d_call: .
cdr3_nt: TGTGCCAGCAGCTTAAGGAGTACTAGCACAGATACGCAGTATTTT
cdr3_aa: CASSLRSTSTDTQYF

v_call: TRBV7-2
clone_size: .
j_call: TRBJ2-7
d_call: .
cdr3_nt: TGTGCCAGCAGCCCCGACAGGAGTGACTACGAGCAGTACTTC
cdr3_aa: CASSPDRSDYEQYF

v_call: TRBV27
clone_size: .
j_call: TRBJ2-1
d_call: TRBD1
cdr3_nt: TGTGCCAGCAGTTCCGACAGGGGGCCGAGGGTGCAGTTCTTC
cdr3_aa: CASSSDRGPRVQFF

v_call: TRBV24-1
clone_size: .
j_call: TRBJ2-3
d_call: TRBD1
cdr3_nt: TGTGCCACCAGTGGACAGGGGGCGGGTGATACAGATACGCAGTATTTT
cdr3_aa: CATSGQGAGDTDTQYF

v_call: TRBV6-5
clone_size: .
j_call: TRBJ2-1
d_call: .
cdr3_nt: TGTGCCAGCAGCGGGGCCTACAATGAGCAGTTCTTC
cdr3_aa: CASSGAYNEQFF

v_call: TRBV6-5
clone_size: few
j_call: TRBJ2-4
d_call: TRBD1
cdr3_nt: TGTGCCAGCAGTTACTCAGAGGGGGCGGCCAAAAACATTCAGTACTTC
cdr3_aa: CASSYSEGAAKNIQYF

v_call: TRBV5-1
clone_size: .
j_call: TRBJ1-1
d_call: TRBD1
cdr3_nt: TGCGCCAGCAGCTCACAGGGGGTAGGGACTGAAGCTTTCTTT
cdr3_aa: CASSSQGVGTEAFF

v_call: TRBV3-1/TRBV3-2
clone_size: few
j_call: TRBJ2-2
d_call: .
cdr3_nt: TGTGCCAGCAGCCAATGGGGGCCCGGGGAGCTGTTTTTT
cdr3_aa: CASSQWGPGELFF

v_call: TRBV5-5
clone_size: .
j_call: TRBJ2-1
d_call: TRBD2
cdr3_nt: TGTGCCAGCAGCAGTGGGGGGACTAGCGGGGTAGAGCAGTTCTTC
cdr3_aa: CASSSGGTSGVEQFF

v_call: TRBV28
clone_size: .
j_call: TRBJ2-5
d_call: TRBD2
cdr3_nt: TGTGCCAGCAGGGGGACTAGCGTCGTAGATGAGACCCAGTACTTC
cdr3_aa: CASRGTSVVDETQYF

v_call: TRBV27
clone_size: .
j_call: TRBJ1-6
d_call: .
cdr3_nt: TGTGCCAGCAGTTCCCCAGACACTTACGGCTATAATTCACCCCTCCACTTT
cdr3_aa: CASSSPDTYGYNSPLHF

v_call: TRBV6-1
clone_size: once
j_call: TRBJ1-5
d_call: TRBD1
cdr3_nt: TGTGCCAGCAGTGCACGTGGACAGGGTAGCAATCAGCCCCAGCATTTT
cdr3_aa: CASSARGQGSNQPQHF

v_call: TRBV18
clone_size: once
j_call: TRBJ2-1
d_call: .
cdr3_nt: TGTGCCAGCTCCCCGGTCAGGGAGCAGTTCTTC
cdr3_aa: CASSPVREQFF

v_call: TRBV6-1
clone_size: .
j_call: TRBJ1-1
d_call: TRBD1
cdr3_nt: TGTGCCAGCAGTGAATCTTTGACAGGGCCGTACACTGAAGCTTTCTTT
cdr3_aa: CASSESLTGPYTEAFF

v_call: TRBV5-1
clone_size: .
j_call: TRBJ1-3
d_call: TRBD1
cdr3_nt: TGCGCCAGCAGCTCGGGACAGTTCGTCTCTGGAAACACCATATATTTT
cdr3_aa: CASSSGQFVSGNTIYF

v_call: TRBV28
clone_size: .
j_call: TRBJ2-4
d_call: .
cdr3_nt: TGTGCCAGCAGCCCTATAGCCAAAAACATTCAGTACTTC
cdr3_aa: CASSPIAKNIQYF

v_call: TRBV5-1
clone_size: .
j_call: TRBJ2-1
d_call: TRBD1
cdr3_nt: TGCGCCAGCAGCTTCGACAGGGGGCGAGGTGAGCAGTTCTTC
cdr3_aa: CASSFDRGRGEQFF

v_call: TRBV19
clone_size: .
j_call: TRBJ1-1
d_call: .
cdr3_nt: TGTGCCAGTAGTATACTGACAGGCACCACTGAAGCTTTCTTT
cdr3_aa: CASSILTGTTEAFF